This T cell receptor beta chain was recorded in a study of T-cell reconstitution after alpha-beta-depleted transplantation in children. Study-level results: T cells produced anew were the main source of T-cell counts and diversity one year after transplant. Several hundred rapidly expanded clones from non-depleted graft cells reportedly supplied alpha-beta T cells about two months post-transplant. It was surviving recipient T cells and thymic progenitors that gave some patients high TCRbeta diversity at day 60.

Ten or more counts support this clonotype. Its target is unknown. The germline V gene encodes CDR1 SGHAT and CDR2 FQNNGV. The CDR3 covers 13 residues. The V end lost 6 bases, the J end lost 5 bases, and 14 bases lay between the germline ends. Library preparation (for TCRbeta) was performed with unique molecular identifiers. TCRdb reprocessed the PCR reads with MiXCR, giving one entry per CDR3 protein. The sample has about 260,000 distinct CDR3 sequences; 11% are singletons. This sequence joins TRBV11-2 and TRBJ2-7; the D call may be TRBD1 or TRBD2 (5 bases each). The source was peripheral blood, collected 180 days after TCRalphabeta/CD19-depleted stem cell transplant. This clonotype was sampled from a male patient aged 2-15 years who had a stem cell transplant for chronic granulomatous disease, so the T cells may come from the graft donor. CDR3 nucleotides: TGTGCCAGCAGTAAGGTCTTGGGGGACGAGCAGTACTTC. Amino acids: CASSKVLGDEQYF. Combining the CDR3 with reference TRBV11-2 and TRBJ2-7 gives the whole variable domain EAGVAQSPRYKIIEKRQSVAFWCNPISGHATLYWYQQILGQGPKLLIQFQNNGVVDDSQLPKDRFSAERLKGVDSTLKIQPAKLEDSAVYLCASSKVLGDEQYFGPGTRLTVT.